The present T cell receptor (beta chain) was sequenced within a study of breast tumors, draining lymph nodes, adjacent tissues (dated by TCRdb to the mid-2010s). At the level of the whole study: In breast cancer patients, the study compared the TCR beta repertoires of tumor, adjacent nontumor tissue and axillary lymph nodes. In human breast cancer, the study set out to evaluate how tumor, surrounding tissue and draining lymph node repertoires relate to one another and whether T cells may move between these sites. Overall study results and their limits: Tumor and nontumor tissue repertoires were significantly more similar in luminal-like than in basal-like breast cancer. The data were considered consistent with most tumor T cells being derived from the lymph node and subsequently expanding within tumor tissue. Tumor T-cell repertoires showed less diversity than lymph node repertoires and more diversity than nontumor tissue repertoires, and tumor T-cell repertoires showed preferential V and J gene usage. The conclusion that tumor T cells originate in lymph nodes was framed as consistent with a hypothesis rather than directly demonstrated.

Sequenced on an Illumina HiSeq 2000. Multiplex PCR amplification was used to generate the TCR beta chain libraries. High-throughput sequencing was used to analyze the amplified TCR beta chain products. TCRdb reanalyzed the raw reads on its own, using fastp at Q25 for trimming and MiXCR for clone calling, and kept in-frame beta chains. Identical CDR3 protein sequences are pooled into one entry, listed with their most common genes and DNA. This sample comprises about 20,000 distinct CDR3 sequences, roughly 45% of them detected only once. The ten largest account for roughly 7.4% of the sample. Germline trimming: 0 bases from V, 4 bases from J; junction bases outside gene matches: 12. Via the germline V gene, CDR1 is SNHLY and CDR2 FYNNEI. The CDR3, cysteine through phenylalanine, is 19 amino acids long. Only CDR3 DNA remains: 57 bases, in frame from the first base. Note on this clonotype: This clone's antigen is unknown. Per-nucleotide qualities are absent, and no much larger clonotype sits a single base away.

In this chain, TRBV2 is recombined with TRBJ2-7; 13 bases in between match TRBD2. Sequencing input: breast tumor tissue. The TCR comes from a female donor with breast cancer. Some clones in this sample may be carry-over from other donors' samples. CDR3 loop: CASSEAAVWTSGSMYEQYF. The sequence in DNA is TGTGCCAGCAGTGAAGCAGCGGTTTGGACTAGCGGGAGTATGTACGAGCAGTACTTC.